This passage covers 5 T cell receptor beta chains from one sample sequenced in a study of T cell responses to AZD1222 COVID-19 vaccine. Using immunoSEQ multiplex PCR, the repertoire was profiled, and TCRdb retains in-frame clones only, with some absent. The sample shows about 76,000 clones, about nine tenths of them seen only once. The material was peripheral blood, obtained on day 0 of AZD1222 vaccination. All receptors derive from an adult in good health.

V is TRBV5-4 and J is TRBJ2-7, with 7 positions matching TRBD1. This CDR3 comprises 16 residues. J gave up 3 bases and V 0 bases, and 9 bases lay outside the gene matches. Looked up from germline, CDR1 is SGHNT and CDR2 is YYREEE (reference sequence). CDR3 residues: CASSLEIGTVLYEQYF. The CDR3 DNA reads TGTGCCAGCAGCTTGGAGATTGGGACAGTACTCTACGAGCAGTACTTC.

V gene TRBV30 combines with J gene TRBJ1-6; D possibly corresponds to TRBD1 (6 bases). Germline loops: CDR1 GTSNPN, CDR2 SVGIG (reference sequence). Trimming pared 6 bases from V and 5 bases from J, leaving 17 bases between. CDR3 length: 15 amino acids. The CDR3 protein is CACFPPTGNNSPLHF. The CDR3 DNA reads TGTGCCTGTTTTCCTCCGACAGGCAATAATTCACCCCTCCACTTT.

This sequence joins TRBV3-1 (or the pseudogene TRBV3-2) and TRBJ1-2; maybe TRBD1 (6 bases). This CDR3 has 16 residues. V shed 5 bases and J shed 4 bases, with 20 bases lying between them. The germline V gene has CDR1 LGHDT and CDR2 YNNKEL (reference sequence). CDR3 DNA sequence: TGTGCCAGCAGCGACCCAGGACAGAGGAACTCCTATGGCTACACCTTC. It codes for CASSDPGQRNSYGYTF.

The CDR3 region is CASSRQGASSMGEAFF. As DNA, the CDR3 is TGTGCCAGCAGCCGTCAGGGGGCTTCTAGTATGGGTGAAGCTTTCTTT. This chain connects TRBV3-1 (or the pseudogene TRBV3-2) to TRBJ1-1, with TRBD1 matching 8 bases. Germline V gene lookup returns CDR1 LGHDT and CDR2 YNNKEL (reference sequence). Trimming at V came to 4 bases and at J to 7 bases, leaving 14 bases not matched to a gene. The CDR3 has 16 amino acids.

This clone has more than one count but fewer than ten. The V and J genes are TRBV27 and TRBJ2-3; no definite D call. CDR3 size: 14 residues. Germline values: CDR1 MNHEY, CDR2 SMNVEV (reference sequence). The germline V and J ends were trimmed by 5 bases and 0 bases, with 9 bases remaining between them. Here the CDR3 reads CASSNGLSTDTQYF. The CDR3 nucleotides are TGTGCCAGCAGTAACGGCCTTAGCACAGATACGCAGTATTTT.